One and the same sample provided the 20 T cell receptor beta chains below, sequenced in a study of technical replicates of blood from a few donors. Clones were read by immunoSEQ multiplex PCR, and TCRdb kept only the in-frame ones, dropping some. The table records more than 65,000 clones, just over 95% of them present only once. Specimen: T cells isolated from PBMCs. The receptors stem from a human donor in good health.

The chain is built from TRBV11-2 and TRBJ2-7, with D tentatively TRBD2 (5 bases). The germline V gene encodes CDR1 SGHAT and CDR2 FQNNGV. The CDR3 is 12 amino acids. The V gene lost 5 bases and the J gene lost 2 bases, with 7 bases spanning the gap. The CDR3 DNA follows: TGTGCCAGCAGCCACGGGACCTACGAGCAGTACTTC. It translates to CASSHGTYEQYF.

The chain has TRBV4-2 and TRBJ1-5; 7 bases agree with TRBD1. The CDR3 extends over 15 amino acids. Losses at the gene ends were 2 bases for V and 7 bases for J; bases not matched to a gene: 8. Per the germline V gene, CDR1 is LGHNA and CDR2 is YNFKEQ. CDR3 bases: TGTGCCAGCAGCCAAAGGGACAGAGATAACCAGCCCCAGCATTTT. Amino acids: CASSQRDRDNQPQHF.

The rearrangement links TRBV28 to TRBJ2-1; D is ambiguous. V was cut by 7 bases and J by 3 bases, with 16 bases left in between. The CDR3 contains 15 residues. Germline V lookup: CDR1 MDHEN, CDR2 SYDVKM. CDR3 nucleotides: TGTGCCAGCACCCAAAAGCGCAGTTACTACAATGAGCAGTTCTTC. It translates to CASTQKRSYYNEQFF.

The CDR3 here is CASSKEGGRNIQYF. For the CDR3, the DNA is TGTGCCAGCAGCAAAGAAGGTGGCAGGAACATTCAGTACTTC. The V and J genes are TRBV7-2 and TRBJ2-4; D is undetermined. Trimming shortened V by 5 bases and J by 7 bases, and 15 bases separated the two germline ends. Germline V gene lookup returns CDR1 SGHTA and CDR2 FQGNSA. The length of the CDR3 is 14 residues.

V is TRBV10-2 and J is TRBJ2-2, with 15 bases aligning to TRBD2. Germline-derived CDR1 and CDR2 are WSHSY and SAAADI. The CDR3 loop spans 17 amino acids. Trimming removed 7 bases from V and 6 bases from J; junction bases left unmatched: 9. CDR3 sequence reads: CASTKLGLAGGAGELFF. Written as DNA, the CDR3 is TGCGCCAGCACCAAATTGGGACTAGCGGGAGGCGCCGGGGAGCTGTTTTTT.

For the CDR3, the DNA is TGTGCCAGCAGTTTGGACAGGGGGCGAACTGAAGCTTTCTTT. Translated: CASSLDRGRTEAFF. This chain uses TRBV27 with TRBJ1-1, with TRBD1 matching 11 bases. The CDR3 is made up of 14 amino acids. Germline V gene data show CDR1 as MNHEY and CDR2 as SMNVEV (reference sequence). V dropped 3 bases and J dropped 5; count of bases not matched to a gene: 2.

The V call is TRBV5-1, the J call TRBJ1-5; D gene uncertain. The germline V and J ends were trimmed by 0 bases and 1 base, with 5 bases remaining between them. This CDR3 is 14 amino acids long. Germline V lookup: CDR1 SGHRS, CDR2 YFSETQ. CDR3 DNA: TGCGCCAGCAGCTTGGATGGCAGCAATCAGCCCCAGCATTTT. It translates to CASSLDGSNQPQHF.

The genes are TRBV7-9 and TRBJ2-7; 7 bases agree with TRBD2. The CDR3 is 13 amino acids. Looked up from germline, CDR1 is SEHNR and CDR2 is FQNEAQ (reference sequence). The junction had 8 bases not matched to a gene; V was cut back by 7 bases and J by 5 bases. CDR3 region: CASNGGRIDEQYF. The CDR3 DNA is TGTGCCAGCAATGGCGGGAGAATCGACGAGCAGTACTTC.

This sequence joins TRBV6-1 and TRBJ2-7; 9 positions match TRBD1. Looked up from germline, CDR1 is MNHNS and CDR2 is SASEGT. The CDR3 length is 14 residues. The junction had 3 bases not matched to a gene; V was cut back by 2 bases and J by 4 bases. The CDR3 DNA reads TGTGCCAGCAGTGAAAAGGGGACAGGGTACGAGCAGTACTTC. This translates into CASSEKGTGYEQYF.

V and J are TRBV2 and TRBJ2-7; 7 nucleotides agree with TRBD1. The CDR3 spans 14 residues. V lost 4 bases and J lost 3; bases outside the gene matches: 6. The V gene's germline CDR1 is SNHLY and CDR2 FYNNEI. CDR3: CASSVGTESYEQYF. As DNA, the CDR3 is TGTGCCAGCAGTGTCGGGACAGAGAGCTACGAGCAGTACTTC.

To note about this clone: This CDR3 is also generated by other DNA sequences in the sample. The chain employs TRBV2 and TRBJ1-1; the match to TRBD1 covers 7 bases. The germline V gene encodes CDR1 SNHLY and CDR2 FYNNEI. There are 13 residues in the CDR3. J was trimmed by 1 base and V by 5 bases; bases with no gene match: 1. CDR3 in amino acids: CASSRDRNTEAFF. In DNA form, the CDR3 reads TGTGCCAGCAGTCGGGACAGGAACACTGAAGCTTTCTTT.

This clone was found once. The CDR3 is CATSIRQADGYTF. The CDR3 nucleotides read TGTGCCACCAGCATCCGACAGGCCGATGGCTACACCTTC. J is TRBJ1-2 and V is TRBV15; tentative D call: TRBD1 (6 bases). Trimming shortened V by 4 bases and J by 6 bases, and 12 bases separated the two germline ends. Germline V gene data show CDR1 as LNHNV and CDR2 as YYDKDF (reference sequence). This CDR3 spans 13 amino acids.

The rearrangement joins TRBV7-3 to TRBJ2-3; perhaps TRBD1 as D (5 bases). CDR1 is SGHTA and CDR2 is FQGTGA in the germline V gene. This CDR3 is 14 amino acids long. V was cut by 5 bases and J by 4 bases, with 13 bases left in between. The CDR3 bases are TGTGCCAGCAGCCCGTCGACAGAACCAGATACGCAGTATTTT. Translation gives CASSPSTEPDTQYF.

This sequence joins TRBV2 and TRBJ2-3; TRBD2 matches 12 bases. The J segment lost 1 base and the V segment lost 4 bases, leaving 0 bases of the junction unmatched. This CDR3 is built from 15 residues. Germline V gene lookup returns CDR1 SNHLY and CDR2 FYNNEI. CDR3 sequence (DNA): TGTGCCAGCAGTGGACTAGCGGGAGGCACAGATACGCAGTATTTT. Translation: CASSGLAGGTDTQYF.

This chain joins TRBV6-5 and TRBJ1-1; TRBD1 matches at 9 bases. V dropped 0 bases and J dropped 13; count of bases not matched to a gene: 6. Germline V gene lookup returns CDR1 MNHEY and CDR2 SVGAGI. This CDR3 region has 13 residues. The CDR3: CASSYSRDRANFF. The CDR3 DNA reads as TGTGCCAGCAGTTACTCAAGGGACAGGGCGAATTTCTTT.

V and J are TRBV5-1 and TRBJ2-7; the match to TRBD1 covers 9 bases. This CDR3 has 16 residues. The germline gives CDR1 SGHRS, CDR2 YFSETQ. V lost 3 bases to trimming and J lost 6 bases; unmatched junction nucleotides: 13. The CDR3, as DNA: TGCGCCAGCAGCTCTACACCGGGACAGGGTGGGTCCGAGCAGTACTTC. Translating gives CASSSTPGQGGSEQYF.

This chain joins TRBV7-6 and TRBJ2-5; D perhaps matches TRBD2 (5 bases). This CDR3 contains 17 residues. CDR1 and CDR2 from the germline V gene are SGHVS and FNYEAQ. V lost 5 bases and J 5 bases, leaving 24 bases between the germline ends. CDR3 sequence reads: CASSPGWARPLWETQYF. In nucleotides, the CDR3 is TGTGCCAGCAGCCCGGGATGGGCACGGCCCTTATGGGAGACCCAGTACTTC. Together with reference TRBV7-6 and TRBJ2-5, the CDR3 gives the full variable domain: GAGVSQSPRYKVTKRGQDVALRCDPISGHVSLYWYRQALGQGPEFLTYFNYEAQQDKSGLPNDRFSAERPEGSISTLTIQRTEQRDSAMYRCASSPGWARPLWETQYFGPGTRLLVL.

The rearrangement joins TRBV2 to TRBJ2-2, with D hard to call. Germline V lookup: CDR1 SNHLY, CDR2 FYNNEI. This CDR3 is built from 13 residues. V was pared by 6 bases and J by 0 bases, with 5 bases between. In DNA, the CDR3 is TGTGCCAGCAGGGTAGCGAACACCGGGGAGCTGTTTTTT. Translated, it gives CASRVANTGELFF.

The chain has TRBV6-5 and TRBJ2-5, with TRBD1 as a possible D gene (7 bases). CDR1 MNHEY and CDR2 SVGAGI come from the germline V gene. The V and J ends lost 8 bases and 2 bases respectively, with 12 bases between them. This CDR3 contains 13 residues. CDR3 in amino acids: CASGRDRQETQYF. For the CDR3, the DNA is TGTGCCAGCGGGCGGGACAGACAAGAGACCCAGTACTTC.

This clone was counted a single time. The rearrangement joins TRBV7-6 to TRBJ2-3; D might be TRBD1 (6 bases). Germline CDR1 and CDR2: SGHVS and FNYEAQ. CDR3 length: 15 amino acids. Trimming pared 3 bases from V and 11 bases from J, leaving 21 bases between. DNA of the CDR3: TGTGCCAGCAGCTTCCAACTCTCGCCCGGGACACGGCAGTATTTT. Amino acids: CASSFQLSPGTRQYF.